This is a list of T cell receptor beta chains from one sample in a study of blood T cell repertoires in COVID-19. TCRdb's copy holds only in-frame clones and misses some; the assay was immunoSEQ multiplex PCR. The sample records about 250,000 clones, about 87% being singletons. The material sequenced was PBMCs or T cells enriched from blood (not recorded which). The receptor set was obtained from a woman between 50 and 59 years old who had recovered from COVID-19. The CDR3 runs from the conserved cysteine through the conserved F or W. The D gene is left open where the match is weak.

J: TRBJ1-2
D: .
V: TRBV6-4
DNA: TGTGCCAGCAGTGCATCCCCAACACCAGGGACTAACTATGGCTACACCTTC
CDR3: CASSASPTPGTNYGYTF

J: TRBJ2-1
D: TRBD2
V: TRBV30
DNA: TGTGCCTGGAGTAGACTAGCGGCTAACTACAATGAGCAGTTCTTC
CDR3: CAWSRLAANYNEQFF

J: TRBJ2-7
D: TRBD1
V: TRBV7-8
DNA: TGTGCCAGCAGCCTGCTTTCGGGACAGATCTCCTACGAGCAGTACTTC
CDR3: CASSLLSGQISYEQYF

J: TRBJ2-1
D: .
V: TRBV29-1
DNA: TGCAGCGTTGCGGGTAGCATCGGTGAGCAGTTCTTC
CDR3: CSVAGSIGEQFF

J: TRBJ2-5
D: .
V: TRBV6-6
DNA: TGTGCCACCCGTGCCCTGCGGGAGACCCAGTACTTC
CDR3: CATRALRETQYF

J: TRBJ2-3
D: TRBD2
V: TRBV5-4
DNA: TGTGCCAGCAGCCCTCGGACTAGCGGGATGAATACGCAGTATTTT
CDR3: CASSPRTSGMNTQYF

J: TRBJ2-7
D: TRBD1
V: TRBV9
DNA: TGTGCCAGCAGGGTGTGGGACAGGGGGCCTTCCTACGAGCAGTACTTC
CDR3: CASRVWDRGPSYEQYF

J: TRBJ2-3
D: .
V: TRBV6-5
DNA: TGTGCCAGCAGTTACACGGGCACAGATACGCAGTATTTT
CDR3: CASSYTGTDTQYF

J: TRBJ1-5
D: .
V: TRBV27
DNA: TGTGCCAGCAGCCCTGGGGGGGCCCGACAGCCCCAGCATTTT
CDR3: CASSPGGARQPQHF

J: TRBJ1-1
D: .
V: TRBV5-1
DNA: TGCGCCAGCAGCCCATGGTACCAGGGAACTGAAGCTTTCTTT
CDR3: CASSPWYQGTEAFF

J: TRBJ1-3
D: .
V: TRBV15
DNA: TGTGCCACCAGCAGAGAAACAGGGCTATCTGGAAACACCATATATTTT
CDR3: CATSRETGLSGNTIYF